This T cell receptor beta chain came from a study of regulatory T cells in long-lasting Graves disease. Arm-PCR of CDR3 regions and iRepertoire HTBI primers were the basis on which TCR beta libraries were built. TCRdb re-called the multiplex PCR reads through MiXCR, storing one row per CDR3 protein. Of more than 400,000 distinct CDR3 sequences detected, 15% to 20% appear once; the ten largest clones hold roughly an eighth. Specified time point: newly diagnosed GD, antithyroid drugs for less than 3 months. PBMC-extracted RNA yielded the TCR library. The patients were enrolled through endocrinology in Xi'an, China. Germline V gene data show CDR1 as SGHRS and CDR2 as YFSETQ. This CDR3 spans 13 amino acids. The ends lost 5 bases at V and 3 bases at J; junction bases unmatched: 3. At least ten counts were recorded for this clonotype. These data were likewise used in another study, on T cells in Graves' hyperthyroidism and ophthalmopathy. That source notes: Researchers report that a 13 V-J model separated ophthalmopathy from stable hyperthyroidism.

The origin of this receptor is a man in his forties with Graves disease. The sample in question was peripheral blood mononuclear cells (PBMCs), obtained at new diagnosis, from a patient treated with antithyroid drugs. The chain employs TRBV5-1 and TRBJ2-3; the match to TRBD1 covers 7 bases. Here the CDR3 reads CASRPGQTDTQYF. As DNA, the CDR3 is TGCGCCAGCAGACCGGGACAGACAGATACGCAGTATTTT.